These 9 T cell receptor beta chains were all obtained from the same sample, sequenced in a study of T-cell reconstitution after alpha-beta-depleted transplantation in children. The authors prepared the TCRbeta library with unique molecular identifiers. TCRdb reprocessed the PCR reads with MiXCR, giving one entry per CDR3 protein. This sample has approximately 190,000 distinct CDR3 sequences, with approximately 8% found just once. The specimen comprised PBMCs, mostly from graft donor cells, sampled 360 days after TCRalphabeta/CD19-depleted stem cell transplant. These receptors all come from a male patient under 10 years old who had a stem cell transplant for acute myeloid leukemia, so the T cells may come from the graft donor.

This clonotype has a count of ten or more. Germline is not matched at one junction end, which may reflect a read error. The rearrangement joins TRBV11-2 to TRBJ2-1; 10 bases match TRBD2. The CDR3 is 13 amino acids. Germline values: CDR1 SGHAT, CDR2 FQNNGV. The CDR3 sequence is CASSVELAGIEFF. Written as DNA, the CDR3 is TGTGCCAGCAGCGTAGAACTAGCGGGAATTGAGTTCTTC.

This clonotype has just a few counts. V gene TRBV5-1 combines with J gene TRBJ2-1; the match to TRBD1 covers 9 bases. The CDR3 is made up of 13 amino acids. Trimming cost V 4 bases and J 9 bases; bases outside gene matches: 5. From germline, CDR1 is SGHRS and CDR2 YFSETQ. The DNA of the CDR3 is TGCGCCAGCAGCGGAGACAGGGGGGTTGAGCAGTTCTTC. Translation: CASSGDRGVEQFF.

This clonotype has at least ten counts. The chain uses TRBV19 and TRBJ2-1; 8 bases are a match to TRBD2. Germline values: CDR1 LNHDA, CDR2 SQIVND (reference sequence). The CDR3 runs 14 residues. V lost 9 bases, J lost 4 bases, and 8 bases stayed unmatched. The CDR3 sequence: CASCGGQSYNEQFF. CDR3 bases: TGTGCCAGCTGCGGGGGGCAGTCGTACAATGAGCAGTTCTTC.

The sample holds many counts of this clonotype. The CDR3 here is CASTSGRSSYEQYF. CDR3 nucleotides: TGTGCCAGCACAAGCGGGAGGAGCTCCTACGAGCAGTACTTC. The gene calls are TRBV18 and TRBJ2-7; TRBD2 aligns across 9 bases. V trimming: 8 bases; J trimming: 0 bases; junction bases outside the gene matches: 5. The CDR3 loop spans 14 amino acids. The germline gives CDR1 KGHSH, CDR2 LQKENI.

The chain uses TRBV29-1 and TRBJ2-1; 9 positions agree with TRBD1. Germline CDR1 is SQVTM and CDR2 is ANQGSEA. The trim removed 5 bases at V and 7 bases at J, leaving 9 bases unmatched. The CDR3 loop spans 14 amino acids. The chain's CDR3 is CSVIRQGVGNEQFF. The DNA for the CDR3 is TGCAGCGTTATAAGACAGGGGGTCGGGAATGAGCAGTTCTTC.

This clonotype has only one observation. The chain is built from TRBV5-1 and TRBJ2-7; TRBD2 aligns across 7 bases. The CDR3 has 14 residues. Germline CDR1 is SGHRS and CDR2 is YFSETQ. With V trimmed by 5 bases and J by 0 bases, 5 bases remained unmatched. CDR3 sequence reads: CASRSGGSSYEQYF. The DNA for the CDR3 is TGCGCCAGCAGGTCGGGCGGGAGCTCCTACGAGCAGTACTTC.

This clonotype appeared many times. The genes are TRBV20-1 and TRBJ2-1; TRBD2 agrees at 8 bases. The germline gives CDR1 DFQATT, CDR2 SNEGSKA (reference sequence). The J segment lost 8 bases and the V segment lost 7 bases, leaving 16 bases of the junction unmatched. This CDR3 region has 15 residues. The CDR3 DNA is TGCAGTGTCGTTAGCGGGGTAACACCCAGGTATGAGCAGTTCTTC. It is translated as CSVVSGVTPRYEQFF.

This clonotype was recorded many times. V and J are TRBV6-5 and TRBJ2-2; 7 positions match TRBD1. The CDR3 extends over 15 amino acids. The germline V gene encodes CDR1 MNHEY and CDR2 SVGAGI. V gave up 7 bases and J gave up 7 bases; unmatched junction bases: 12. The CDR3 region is CASTQLTGKDGELFF. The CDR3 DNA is TGTGCCAGCACCCAGTTGACAGGGAAAGACGGGGAGCTGTTTTTT.

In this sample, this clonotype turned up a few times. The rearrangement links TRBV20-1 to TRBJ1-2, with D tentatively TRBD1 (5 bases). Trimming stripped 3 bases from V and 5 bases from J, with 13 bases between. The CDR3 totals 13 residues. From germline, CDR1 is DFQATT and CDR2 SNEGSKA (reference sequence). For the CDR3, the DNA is TGCAGTGCTAGGGCAGGGTGGTCTTATGGCTACACCTTC. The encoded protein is CSARAGWSYGYTF.